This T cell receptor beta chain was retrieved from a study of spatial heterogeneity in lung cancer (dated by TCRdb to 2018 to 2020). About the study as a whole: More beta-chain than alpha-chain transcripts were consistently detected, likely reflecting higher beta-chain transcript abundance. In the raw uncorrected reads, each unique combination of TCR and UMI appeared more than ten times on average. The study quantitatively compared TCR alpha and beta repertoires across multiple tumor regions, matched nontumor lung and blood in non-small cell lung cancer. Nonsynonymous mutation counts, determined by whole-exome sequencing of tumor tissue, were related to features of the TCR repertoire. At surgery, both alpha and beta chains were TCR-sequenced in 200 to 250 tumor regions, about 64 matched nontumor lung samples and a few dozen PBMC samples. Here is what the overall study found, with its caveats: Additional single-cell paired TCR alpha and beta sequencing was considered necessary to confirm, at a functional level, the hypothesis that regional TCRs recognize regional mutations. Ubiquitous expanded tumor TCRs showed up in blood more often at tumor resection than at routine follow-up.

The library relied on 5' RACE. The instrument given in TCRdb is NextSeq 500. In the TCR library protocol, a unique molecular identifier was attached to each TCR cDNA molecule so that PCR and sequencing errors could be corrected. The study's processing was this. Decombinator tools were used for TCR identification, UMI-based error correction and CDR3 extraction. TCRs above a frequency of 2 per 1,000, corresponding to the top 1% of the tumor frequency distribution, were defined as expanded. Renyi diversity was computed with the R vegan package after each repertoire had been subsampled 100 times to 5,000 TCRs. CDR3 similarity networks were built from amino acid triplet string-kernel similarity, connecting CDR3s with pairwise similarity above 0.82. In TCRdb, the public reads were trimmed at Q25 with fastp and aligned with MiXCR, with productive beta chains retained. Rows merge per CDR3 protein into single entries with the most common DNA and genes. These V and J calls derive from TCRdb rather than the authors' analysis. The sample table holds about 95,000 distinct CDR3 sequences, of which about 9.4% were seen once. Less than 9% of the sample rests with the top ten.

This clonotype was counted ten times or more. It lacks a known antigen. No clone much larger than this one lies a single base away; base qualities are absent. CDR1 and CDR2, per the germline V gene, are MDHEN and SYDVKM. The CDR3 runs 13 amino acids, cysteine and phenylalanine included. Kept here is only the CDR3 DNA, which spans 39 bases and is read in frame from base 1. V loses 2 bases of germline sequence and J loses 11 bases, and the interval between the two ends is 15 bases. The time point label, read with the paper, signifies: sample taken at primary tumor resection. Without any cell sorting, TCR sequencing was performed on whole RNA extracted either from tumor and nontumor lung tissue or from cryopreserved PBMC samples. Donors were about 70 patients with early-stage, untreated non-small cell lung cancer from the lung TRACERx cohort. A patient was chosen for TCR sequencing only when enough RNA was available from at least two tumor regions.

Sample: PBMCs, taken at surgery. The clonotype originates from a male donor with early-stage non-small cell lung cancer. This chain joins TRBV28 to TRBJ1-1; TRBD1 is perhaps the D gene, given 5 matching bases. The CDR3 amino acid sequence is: CASSLGQGPLAFF. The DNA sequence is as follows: TGTGCCAGCAGTTTAGGGCAGGGCCCTTTGGCTTTCTTT.